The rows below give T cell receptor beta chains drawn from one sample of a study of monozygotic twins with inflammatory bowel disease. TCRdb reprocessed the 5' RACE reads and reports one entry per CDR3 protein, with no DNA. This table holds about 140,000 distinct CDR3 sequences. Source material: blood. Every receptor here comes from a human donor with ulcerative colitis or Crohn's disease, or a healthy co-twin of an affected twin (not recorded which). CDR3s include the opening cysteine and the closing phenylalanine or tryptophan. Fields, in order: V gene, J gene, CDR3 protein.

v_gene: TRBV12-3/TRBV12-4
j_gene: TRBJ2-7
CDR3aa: CASSFAGQGGQYF

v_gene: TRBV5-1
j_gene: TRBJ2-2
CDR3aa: CASSNDRGYTGELFF

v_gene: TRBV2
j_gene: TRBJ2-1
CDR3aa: CASGAGPYNEQFF

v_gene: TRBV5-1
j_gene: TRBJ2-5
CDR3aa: CASSLPGEETQYF

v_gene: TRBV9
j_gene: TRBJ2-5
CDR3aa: CASSGLLADQETQYF

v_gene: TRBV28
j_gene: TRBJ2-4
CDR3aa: CASSLLALRDRYKNIQYF

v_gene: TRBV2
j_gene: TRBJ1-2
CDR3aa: CASRTGPYGYTF

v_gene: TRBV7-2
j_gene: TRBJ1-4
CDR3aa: CASSFQGGHEKLFF

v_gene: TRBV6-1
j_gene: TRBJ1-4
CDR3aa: CASRDSRGNREKLFF

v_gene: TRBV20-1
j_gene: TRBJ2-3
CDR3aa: CSARGWSSGTDTQYF